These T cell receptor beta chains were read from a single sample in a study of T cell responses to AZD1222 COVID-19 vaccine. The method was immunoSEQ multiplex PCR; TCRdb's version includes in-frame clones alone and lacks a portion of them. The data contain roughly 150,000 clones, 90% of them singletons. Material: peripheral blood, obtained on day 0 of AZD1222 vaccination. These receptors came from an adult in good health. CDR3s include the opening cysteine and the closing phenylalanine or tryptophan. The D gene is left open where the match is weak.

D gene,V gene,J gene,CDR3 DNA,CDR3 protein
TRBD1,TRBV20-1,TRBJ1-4,TGCAGTGCTAGTAAAGGGACAGGGGGCGGTGAAAAACTGTTTTTT,CSASKGTGGGEKLFF
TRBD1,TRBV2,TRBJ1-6,TGTGCCAGCAGGGTTTCACAGGGGATTAATTCACCCCTCCACTTT,CASRVSQGINSPLHF
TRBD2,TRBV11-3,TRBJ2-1,TGTGCCAGCAGCTTAGAAACTAGCGGCTTAAATGAGCAGTTCTTC,CASSLETSGLNEQFF
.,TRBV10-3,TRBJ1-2,TGTGCCATCAAAGGAGAGGGGGACTATGGCTACACCTTC,CAIKGEGDYGYTF
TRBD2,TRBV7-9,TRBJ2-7,TGTGCCAGCAGCGATAGCGGGAGTACCTACGAGCAGTACTTC,CASSDSGSTYEQYF
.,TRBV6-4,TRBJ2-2,TGTGCCAGCAGTGAAAGGGGGAACACCGGGGAGCTGTTTTTT,CASSERGNTGELFF
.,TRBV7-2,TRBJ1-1,TGTGCCAGCAGCTTTTCCGTGAACACTGAAGCTTTCTTT,CASSFSVNTEAFF
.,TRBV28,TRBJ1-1,TGTGCCAGCAGTCCCTTTCGGGAGAACACTGAAGCTTTCTTT,CASSPFRENTEAFF
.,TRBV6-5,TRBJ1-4,TGTGCCAGCAGACCCTTAGTATCAACTAATGAAAAACTGTTTTTT,CASRPLVSTNEKLFF
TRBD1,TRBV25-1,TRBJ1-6,TGTGCCAGCAGTGAATCTCGATGGACAGGGGGTAATTCACCCCTCCACTTT,CASSESRWTGGNSPLHF
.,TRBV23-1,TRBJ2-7,TGCGCCAAAGAAGGCTCACGTCGGGGGAAGTACTTC,CAKEGSRRGKYF
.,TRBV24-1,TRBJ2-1,TGTGCCACCAGTGATTCGACAGGGGCGGGGGTTTACAATGAGCAGTTCTTC,CATSDSTGAGVYNEQFF
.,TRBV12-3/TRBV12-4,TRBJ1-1,TGTGCCAGCAGTTTAGTGAACACTGAAGCTTTCTTT,CASSLVNTEAFF
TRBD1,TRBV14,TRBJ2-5,TGTGCCAGCAGCCGTTCACAGGGGGCCCAAGAGACCCAGTACTTC,CASSRSQGAQETQYF
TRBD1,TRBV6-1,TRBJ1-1,TGTGCCAGCAGTGAAAAGAGGGACAGGGCTTTCTTT,CASSEKRDRAFF
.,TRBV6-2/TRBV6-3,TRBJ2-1,TGTGCCAGCAGTTACGGGGCTTACAATGAGCAGTTCTTC,CASSYGAYNEQFF
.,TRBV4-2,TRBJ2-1,TGTGCCAGCAGCCAATTTATCTCCAATGAGCAGTTCTTC,CASSQFISNEQFF
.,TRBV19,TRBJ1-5,TGTGCCAGTACCATACTAGGGGATCAGCCCCAGCATTTT,CASTILGDQPQHF